The text below deals with one T cell receptor (beta chain). Produced via immunoSEQ multiplex PCR; TCRdb's table is partial and in-frame only. The sample has roughly 70,000 clones, approximately 86% seen once. This sample is drawn from a study of OX40 agonist ivuxolimab in advanced cancers. In germline, CDR1 is LNHDA, CDR2 SQIVND (reference sequence). The length of the CDR3 is 14 residues. V lost 4 bases and J lost 1, with 10 bases in between. Exclusion of a patient followed from autoimmune disease history or systemic immunosuppression. This receptor was obtained from an adult with an advanced solid tumor such as melanoma, head and neck, liver or kidney cancer. The chain employs TRBV19 and TRBJ1-1; D is ambiguous. Source: CD4+ or CD8+ T cells sorted from blood, taken in a trial of the OX40 agonist ivuxolimab. CDR3 region: CASSREGKNTEAFF. The CDR3 DNA reads as TGTGCCAGTAGTAGAGAAGGGAAGAACACTGAAGCTTTCTTT.